This TCR beta chain stems from a study of blood T cell repertoires in COVID-19. Study context: Sample material is recorded as cDNA or gDNA derived from T cells, B-cell-depleted T cells, or PBMCs.

The CDR3 spans 13 residues. The V gene's germline CDR1 is SNHLY and CDR2 FYNNEI. J gave up 5 bases and V 6 bases, and 6 bases lay outside the gene matches. All enrollees were roughly 18 to 90 years old and from some 24 US areas. Study processing details: Amplification of reference gene primers provided the estimated nucleated cell counts. Produced via immunoSEQ multiplex PCR; TCRdb's table is partial and in-frame only. V and J calls and clone size follow that table, whereas D and trimming were derived from the DNA. The table shows fewer than 350,000 clones, with around nine tenths occurring only once.

The genes are TRBV2 and TRBJ1-2; 7 nucleotides align to TRBD1. This receptor was identified in a woman aged 40 to 55 who had recovered from COVID-19. The sample consisted of PBMCs or T cells enriched from blood (not recorded which). CDR3 sequence reads: CASRSTRGYGYTF. The CDR3 coding sequence is TGTGCCAGCAGATCGACCAGGGGGTATGGCTACACCTTC.